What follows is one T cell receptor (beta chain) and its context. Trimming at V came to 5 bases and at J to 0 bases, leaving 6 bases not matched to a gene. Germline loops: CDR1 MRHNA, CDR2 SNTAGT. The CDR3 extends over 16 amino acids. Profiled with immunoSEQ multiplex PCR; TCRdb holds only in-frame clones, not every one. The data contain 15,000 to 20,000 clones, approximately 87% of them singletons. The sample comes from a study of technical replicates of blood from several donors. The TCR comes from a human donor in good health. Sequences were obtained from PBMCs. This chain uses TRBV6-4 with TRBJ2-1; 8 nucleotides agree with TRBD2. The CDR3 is CASSQLAGSSYNEQFF. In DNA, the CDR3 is TGTGCCAGCAGTCAGTTAGCGGGGAGCTCCTACAATGAGCAGTTCTTC.